A selection of T cell receptor beta chains follows, all from one sample in a study of preoperative IRX-2 immunotherapy in early breast cancer. This table comes from immunoSEQ multiplex PCR, and its TCRdb copy is limited to in-frame clones, with some not included. The data contain 35,000 to 50,000 clones, about 95% of them singletons. The sample in question was tumor tissue, obtained after IRX-2 immunotherapy. These receptors all come from a human donor with breast cancer. Each CDR3 is given without its conserved first and last residue.

v_call	j_call	cdr3_aa
TRBV28	TRBJ2-3	ASSQSGLADTQY
TRBV6-5	TRBJ1-2	ASSYSGNYGYT
TRBV6-1	TRBJ2-7	ASTLPGQGYEQY
TRBV4-1	TRBJ2-7	ASSHPGQKNYEQY
TRBV2	TRBJ1-2	ASRKDRVAGYT
TRBV9	TRBJ1-4	ASSVGPTTNEKLF
TRBV14	TRBJ1-2	ASSQDLKGAKGYT
TRBV15	TRBJ1-5	ATSRDRGGQPQH
TRBV6-1	TRBJ1-5	ASSDPRRGYRNQPQH
TRBV30	TRBJ2-4	ACAVAGGKNIQY
TRBV6-1	TRBJ2-5	ASSGRETQY
TRBV27	TRBJ2-7	ASRRLAGGGSYEQY
TRBV5-1	TRBJ2-6	ASSLDGGGGGANVLT
TRBV7-9	TRBJ2-7	ASRIDGPYEQY
TRBV14	TRBJ1-2	ASSPGDDWTGRGYT
TRBV5-6	TRBJ2-1	ASSLASRLHEQF
TRBV2	TRBJ2-2	ASSEVENTGELF
TRBV12-5	TRBJ1-1	ASGLESTRRAEAF
TRBV7-6	TRBJ2-7	ASTQAQRDKGSYEQY
TRBV19	TRBJ2-7	ASSELANYEQY
TRBV5-6	TRBJ2-1	ASSLGSGGPGNEQF
TRBV7-9	TRBJ2-5	ASSLGLGPPGGETQY
TRBV15	TRBJ2-7	ATSRHLGTSGPVRVYEQY
TRBV5-1	TRBJ1-1	ASSGNWGYTEAF
TRBV7-9	TRBJ2-3	ASSFSGSGTDTQY
TRBV20-1	TRBJ2-5	RGGALETQY
TRBV7-3	.	ASSKGVGENYEQY
TRBV6-5	TRBJ2-3	ASSYVTPASTDTQY
TRBV27	TRBJ2-3	ASSLQGSTDTQY
TRBV18	TRBJ1-2	ASSPGPGYGYT
TRBV5-6	TRBJ2-1	ASSVRDSNNEQF
TRBV15	TRBJ2-2	ATSIYSGNTGELF
TRBV7-8	TRBJ1-4	ASSPYRQNEKLF
TRBV29-1	TRBJ1-1	SIGIPQRRTEAF
TRBV18	TRBJ1-4	ASSPFGGEDEKLF
TRBV5-5	TRBJ1-2	ASSFDRGGYT
TRBV15	TRBJ2-1	ATSRLPSDSSYNEQF
TRBV11-2	TRBJ2-2	ASSFVQGPTGELF
TRBV5-4	TRBJ2-1	ASSPLAGVLDEQF
TRBV10-3	TRBJ1-1	AISDPPGRYTEAF
TRBV5-4	TRBJ1-6	ASSVRDNSPLH
TRBV2	TRBJ2-2	ATTRGGRTGELF
TRBV4-3	TRBJ2-1	ASSQDWGGTSGYNEQF
TRBV19	TRBJ1-1	ASSIRELTEAF